A single sample is the source of the 27 T cell receptor beta chains below, sequenced in a study of tumor and adjacent non-tumor tissue in lung cancer. A modified ARM-PCR protocol with three rounds of nested PCR amplified TCRbeta. TCRdb analysed the multiplex PCR reads with MiXCR anew, one entry per CDR3 protein. The table lists 65,000 to 95,000 distinct CDR3 sequences, 75% to 90% of them singletons. RNA was extracted from bulk tissue without any cell sorting. The sample was lung tumor tissue. The receptors shown here come from a woman aged 45-59 years with non-small cell lung cancer.

This clonotype was seen ten or more times. V gene TRBV5-1 combines with J gene TRBJ2-1; perhaps TRBD1 as D (5 bases). The V end was cut by 0 bases, the J end by 4 bases, with 11 bases between. This CDR3 has 15 residues. The germline V gene has CDR1 SGHRS and CDR2 YFSETQ. The CDR3 sequence is CASSLGDREYNEQFF. In nucleotides, the CDR3 is TGCGCCAGCAGCTTGGGAGACAGAGAATACAATGAGCAGTTCTTC. The full variable domain, with the rest looked up from reference TRBV5-1 and TRBJ2-1, is KAGVTQTPRYLIKTRGQQVTLSCSPISGHRSVSWYQQTPGQGLQFLFEYFSETQRNKGNFPGRFSGRQFSNSRSEMNVSTLELGDSALYLCASSLGDREYNEQFFGPGTRLTVL.

Note on this clonotype: The junction departs from the called germline gene at one end, perhaps through a read error. V usage is TRBV5-4 and J usage is TRBJ2-5; 7 bases fit TRBD1. Germline values: CDR1 SGHNT, CDR2 YYREEE (reference sequence). This CDR3 contains 16 residues. The CDR3 coding sequence is TGTGCCGGCAGCTTGAGTCGCAGGGGGTACCATGAGACCCGGTACTTC. Translation: CAGSLSRRGYHETRYF. The full variable domain, completed using reference TRBV5-4 and TRBJ2-5, is ETGVTQSPTHLIKTRGQQVTLRCSSQSGHNTVSWYQQALGQGPQFIFQYYREEENGRGNFPPRFSGLQFPNYSSELNVNALELDDSALYLCAGSLSRRGYHETRYFGPGTRLLVL.

Concerning this clonotype itself: One junction end does not reproduce the germline sequence, and a read error may be involved. CDR3 loop: CSIEDTAYNEQFF. The CDR3 DNA reads as TGCAGCATTGAAGATACCGCGTATAATGAGCAGTTCTTC. The chain carries TRBV29-1 and TRBJ2-1; no firm D call. The CDR3 spans 13 residues. Germline V gene sequence: CDR1 SQVTM, CDR2 ANQGSEA.

Concerning this clonotype itself: A junction end diverges from the germline sequence, so it may reflect a read error. This chain connects TRBV11-2 to TRBJ2-5; D perhaps matches TRBD2 (5 bases). Germline V gene lookup returns CDR1 SGHAT and CDR2 FQNNGV. The CDR3 is 11 amino acids. DNA of the CDR3: TGTTCCAGCAGCTTGGGAGAGACACAGTACTTC. The encoded protein is CSSSLGETQYF.

This clonotype appeared once. Sequence at one end of the junction differs from germline and may be a read error. The chain has TRBV4-1 and TRBJ1-4, with TRBD1 as a possible D gene (5 bases). The CDR3 spans 15 residues. The germline V gene has CDR1 MGHRA and CDR2 YSYEKL. CDR3 in DNA: TGCGCCAACAGCCCCCACACGGGGCTTGAGGAAAAACTGTTTTTT. This sequence encodes CANSPHTGLEEKLFF.

With regard to this clonotype: This may be a read error: a much more frequent sequence differs by one nucleotide. The rearrangement joins TRBV28 to TRBJ1-6; the D is unclear. V lost 10 bases, J lost 10 bases, and 26 bases lay in between. This CDR3 contains 16 residues. Per the germline V gene, CDR1 is MDHEN and CDR2 is SYDVKM. For the CDR3, the DNA is TGTGCCAACAGACCCTCCGGGTCAGGTCTACGGTCACCCCTCCACTTT. Amino acids: CANRPSGSGLRSPLHF.

The genes are TRBV6-1 and TRBJ2-7, with D tentatively TRBD2 (6 bases). V lost 7 bases, J lost 3 bases, and 13 bases lay in between. CDR3 size: 13 residues. Germline V gives CDR1 MNHNS, CDR2 SASEGT. The CDR3 protein is CASIELANYEQYF. CDR3 DNA sequence: TGTGCCAGCATAGAACTAGCTAACTACGAGCAGTACTTC.

With respect to this clonotype: Germline and junction disagree at one end, which may indicate a read error. The chain employs TRBV6-1 and TRBJ1-1; 7 bases are a match to TRBD1. Germline assignment: CDR1 MNHNS and CDR2 SASEGT. The CDR3 sequence is 15 residues long. In DNA, the CDR3 is TGTGCCACCAGTGAAGGGACAGTCGCCCACACTGAAGCTTTCTTT. Translated, it gives CATSEGTVAHTEAFF.

J is TRBJ1-3 and V is TRBV4-3; D not resolved. V dropped 3 bases and J dropped 0 bases, with 9 bases sitting between them. The CDR3 contains 15 residues. Germline CDR1 is LGHNA and CDR2 is YSLEER. CDR3 DNA sequence: TGCGCCAGCAGCCACATAGGCTACTCTGGAAACACCATATATTTT. Protein sequence: CASSHIGYSGNTIYF.

The genes are TRBV4-2 and TRBJ1-1; a weak D match, TRBD1 (6 bases). Trimming removed 10 bases at V and 5 bases at J, with 23 bases between. The CDR3 length is 15 residues. Germline CDR1 is LGHNA and CDR2 is YNFKEQ. CDR3 coding DNA: TGTGCCATCTGCCAAGACGGGGGGCGGGGGACTGAAGCTTTCTTT. This sequence encodes CAICQDGGRGTEAFF.

This clonotype has just one count. This may be a read error, as it is one base from a much larger clone. This sequence joins TRBV5-1 and TRBJ2-1; D unresolved. Germline V gives CDR1 SGHRS, CDR2 YFSETQ. The CDR3 has 14 residues. CDR3 region: CASILLVGYNEQFF. Written as DNA, the CDR3 is TGCGCCAGCATCTTGTTAGTCGGATACAATGAGCAGTTCTTC. Full variable domain (remainder filled in from reference TRBV5-1 and TRBJ2-1): KAGVTQTPRYLIKTRGQQVTLSCSPISGHRSVSWYQQTPGQGLQFLFEYFSETQRNKGNFPGRFSGRQFSNSRSEMNVSTLELGDSALYLCASILLVGYNEQFFGPGTRLTVL.

As regards this clonotype: The junction shows a germline mismatch at one end, possibly a read error. The rearrangement links TRBV28 to TRBJ2-7; possible D gene TRBD2, 5 bases. Germline CDR1 is MDHEN and CDR2 is SYDVKM. This CDR3 is built from 12 residues. CDR3 region: CASSSWTYEQYF. The CDR3 DNA sequence: TGTGCCAGCAGTTCATGGACTTACGAGCAATACTTC.

As for this clonotype: This CDR3 is missing its conserved last phenylalanine or tryptophan, likely due to a read error. The chain links TRBV29-1 to TRBJ2-5; 7 bases line up with TRBD2. The V gene's germline CDR1 is SQVTM and CDR2 ANQGSEA. CDR3 length: 16 amino acids. J was trimmed by 5 bases and V by 4 bases; bases with no gene match: 16. CDR3 DNA: TGCAGCGTTGCGGTCAATAGTGGGAGGGTTGTGGAGACCCAGTACATC. It codes for CSVAVNSGRVVETQYI.

Note on this clonotype: One end of the junction varies from germline; a read error may be responsible. V is TRBV20-1 and J is TRBJ2-2, with no clear D. CDR3 size: 13 residues. Germline CDR1 is DFQATT and CDR2 is SNEGSKA (reference sequence). The CDR3 here is CNARVLLEGELFF. The CDR3 nucleotides read TGCAATGCTAGAGTCCTACTCGAGGGGGAGCTGTTTTTT.

This clonotype was observed at least ten times. The genes are TRBV6-6 and TRBJ1-3, with 7 bases lining up with TRBD1. Germline V gene lookup returns CDR1 MNHNY and CDR2 SVGAGI (reference sequence). CDR3 length equals 15 residues. V was clipped by 6 bases and J by 4 bases; unmatched bases: 9. The chain's CDR3 is CASSRNRGQGNTIYF. Here the CDR3 DNA reads TGTGCCAGCAGCCGTAACAGGGGTCAAGGAAACACCATATATTTT.

The chain's CDR3 is CASKILIGSFVDEQFF. The CDR3, as DNA: TGTGCCAGCAAGATCCTGATAGGGTCCTTTGTGGATGAGCAGTTCTTC. J is TRBJ2-1 and V is TRBV6-1; D is unresolved. CDR3 length: 16 residues. Germline CDR1 is MNHNS and CDR2 is SASEGT. With 7 bases removed from V and 8 bases from J, the gap between germline ends came to 24 bases.

The CDR3 reads CASSLVRTGDREEQYF. As DNA, the CDR3 is TGCGCCAGCAGCTTGGTCAGGACAGGGGATCGCGAGGAGCAGTACTTC. J is TRBJ2-7 and V is TRBV5-1; TRBD1 matches 9 bases. Trimming cost V 0 bases and J 7 bases; bases outside gene matches: 11. Germline V gene lookup returns CDR1 SGHRS and CDR2 YFSETQ. The CDR3 spans 16 residues.

Points on this clonotype: Because the CDR3 is missing its conserved closing phenylalanine or tryptophan, this is likely a read error. The limits of the CDR3 on the DNA are not certain, so only TCRdb's listed CDR3 is given. V usage is TRBV5-6 and J usage is TRBJ2-1; no DNA check was done on the table's D call, TRBD2. The CDR3 sequence runs 15 residues, both termini included. Germline V gene sequence: CDR1 SGHDT, CDR2 YYEEEE. The CDR3 reads CASSSPRGVIAEQLY.

About this clonotype: One end of the junction does not line up with germline, which may come from a read error. The V and J genes are TRBV4-3 and TRBJ2-6, with TRBD1 as a possible D gene (5 bases). CDR3 length: 17 residues. Per the germline V gene, CDR1 is LGHNA and CDR2 is YSLEER. Here the CDR3 reads CASSQDTGLSGANVLTF. The CDR3 nucleotides read TGCGCCAGCAGCCAAGACACAGGTTTATCTGGGGCCAACGTCCTGACCTTC.

Regarding this clonotype: As the CDR3 is not closed by the conserved phenylalanine or tryptophan, this likely results from a read error. CDR3 DNA sequence: TGCAGCGTTGACTCGGGCAACAGCTCTGGAAACACCATATATTCT. Translating it yields CSVDSGNSSGNTIYS. The chain uses TRBV29-1 and TRBJ1-3; D unclear. V was clipped by 3 bases and J by 0 bases, with 12 bases between them. The CDR3 sequence is 15 residues long. Germline V gene lookup returns CDR1 SQVTM and CDR2 ANQGSEA.

Concerning this clonotype itself: A junction end diverges from the germline sequence, so it may reflect a read error. CDR3: CTATRLAGVTYNEQFF. The DNA of the CDR3 is TGCACTGCTACTAGACTAGCGGGAGTAACCTACAATGAGCAGTTCTTC. This sequence joins TRBV20-1 and TRBJ2-1; TRBD2 matches 12 bases. The CDR3 has 16 amino acids. Germline assignment: CDR1 DFQATT and CDR2 SNEGSKA (reference sequence).

Regarding this clonotype: The junction differs from germline at one of its ends, possibly a read error. V usage is TRBV6-2 or TRBV6-3 and J usage is TRBJ2-5; 7 bases fit TRBD1. The CDR3 consists of 17 residues. Germline CDR1 reads MNHEY; CDR2 reads SVGEGT. The CDR3 DNA follows: TGTGCCAGCAGTTACTCGTTCTGCGACAGGGACCAAGAGACCCCGTACTTC. Residues: CASSYSFCDRDQETPYF.

This clonotype was recorded at least ten times. The V and J genes are TRBV12-5 and TRBJ2-1; D call uncertain. Germline loops: CDR1 LGHNT, CDR2 FRNRAP. Trimming took 2 bases from V and 8 from J, leaving 10 bases between them. This CDR3 has 13 residues. The CDR3 is CASGLNPSDEQFF. In DNA form, the CDR3 reads TGTGCTAGTGGTTTGAATCCCTCCGATGAGCAGTTCTTC.

As to this clonotype: The CDR3 does not close with the conserved phenylalanine or tryptophan, likely indicating a read error. V is TRBV12-3 or TRBV12-4 and J is TRBJ2-7; D might be TRBD2 (5 bases). CDR3 length equals 11 residues. The CDR3 DNA sequence: TGTGCCAGTAGTCGAGACTACGGGCAGTACTTA. Protein: CASSRDYGQYL.

This clonotype appeared a single time. The CDR3 ends on some other residue instead of the conserved phenylalanine or tryptophan, so this is likely a read error. The V gene is TRBV4-2, the J gene TRBJ2-3; D not certain. CDR3 size: 16 residues. V was pared by 5 bases and J by 3 bases, with 18 bases between. Looked up from germline, CDR1 is LGHNA and CDR2 is YNFKEQ. The CDR3 spells CASSNGLERATDTQYY. DNA of the CDR3: TGTGCCAGCAGCAACGGTCTCGAGAGAGCGACAGATACGCAGTATTAT.

This clonotype was seen a single time. The junction departs from the called germline gene at one end, perhaps through a read error. The rearrangement uses TRBV12-3 or TRBV12-4 and TRBJ1-6; TRBD1 matches at 9 bases. This CDR3 is built from 16 residues. Here the CDR3 DNA reads TGTGCCAACAGTAAGACAGGGGGAAGAGTTAATTCACCCCTCCACTTT. It encodes CANSKTGGRVNSPLHF.

A note on this clonotype: The junction departs from germline at one end; a sequencing error may be responsible. J is TRBJ1-1 and V is TRBV6-1, with D perhaps TRBD1 (5 bases). Germline values: CDR1 MNHNS, CDR2 SASEGT. CDR3 size: 14 residues. CDR3 DNA: TGTGCCAGCAGAGCGGGACGGGGAACAACTGAAGCTCTCTTT. Translated, it gives CASRAGRGTTEALF.